One sample yielded the 14 T cell receptor beta chains listed below, sequenced in a study of T cell repertoires in aging, cancer and after chemotherapy. Peripheral blood genomic DNA, not sorted cells or RNA, was the template. Rearranged V-D-J TRB sequences were amplified with a mixed TRB-A/B primer pool. TCRdb reprocessed the multiplex PCR reads via MiXCR and lists one record per CDR3 protein. The sample holds some 8,000 distinct CDR3 sequences, approximately 34% seen once. Sequencing input: blood. The receptor source for this set is a human donor in good health.

The V and J genes are TRBV6-5 and TRBJ2-7; 8 bases line up with TRBD1. V trimming: 5 bases; J trimming: 4 bases; junction bases outside the gene matches: 7. CDR1 and CDR2 (germline): MNHEY, SVGAGI. The CDR3 spans 14 residues. For the CDR3, the DNA is TGTGCCAGCAGTGATCAGGGGGCGCGGTACGAGCAGTACTTC. This gives the protein CASSDQGARYEQYF.

The genes are TRBV6-2 or TRBV6-3 and TRBJ1-2, with TRBD1 matching 7 bases. The CDR3 is 14 amino acids. From germline, CDR1 is MNHEY and CDR2 SVGEGT. V was clipped by 5 bases and J by 5 bases; unmatched bases: 8. The CDR3 loop is CASSRPTTGYGYTF. The DNA of the CDR3 is TGTGCCAGCAGTCGTCCCACGACAGGGTATGGCTACACCTTC.

The J gene is TRBJ2-7, the V gene TRBV6-6; either TRBD1 or TRBD2 may fit D (7 bases each). The CDR3 runs 19 residues. Germline V gene sequence: CDR1 MNHNY, CDR2 SVGAGI (reference sequence). V lost 7 bases and J 8 bases, leaving 36 bases between the germline ends. This CDR3 is CASTAQGGRTSNFWRKQYF. Here the CDR3 DNA reads TGTGCCAGCACTGCCCAGGGGGGGCGGACTAGTAACTTCTGGCGCAAGCAGTACTTC.

The CDR3 nucleotides read TGTGCCAGCAGTCGCATGCGGGGGAGCACAGATACGCAGTATTTT. Translating it yields CASSRMRGSTDTQYF. The gene calls are TRBV7-2 and TRBJ2-3, with 7 bases aligning to TRBD2. V was clipped by 6 bases and J by 0 bases; unmatched bases: 6. The germline gives CDR1 SGHTA, CDR2 FQGNSA. This CDR3 comprises 15 residues.

This clonotype appeared once. The genes are TRBV5-6 and TRBJ1-2; 11 bases line up with TRBD1. Germline CDR1 and CDR2: SGHDT and YYEEEE. J lost 6 bases, V lost 1 base, and 8 bases had no gene match. The CDR3 sequence is 16 residues long. This CDR3 is CASSLMDRGPLDGYTF. The CDR3 region has the DNA TGTGCCAGCAGCTTGATGGACAGGGGGCCCTTAGATGGCTACACCTTC.

The gene calls are TRBV30 and TRBJ1-3; the D is unclear. The V gene lost 1 base and the J gene lost 6 bases, with 7 bases spanning the gap. Germline V CDR1 and CDR2: GTSNPN, SVGIG (reference sequence). This CDR3 has 12 amino acids. CDR3 region: CAWSENVNTIYF. The CDR3 coding sequence is TGTGCCTGGAGTGAGAACGTAAACACCATATATTTT.

The chain carries TRBV19 and TRBJ1-5; tentatively, D is TRBD1 (5 bases). Trimming took 1 base from V and 9 from J, leaving 19 bases between them. This CDR3 contains 16 residues. Germline loops: CDR1 LNHDA, CDR2 SQIVND (reference sequence). The chain's CDR3 is CASSIAEGAGLRPQHF. For the CDR3, the DNA is TGTGCCAGTAGTATAGCGGAAGGGGCCGGTCTAAGGCCCCAGCATTTT.

By frequency in the sample, this clonotype is medium-sized. The V and J genes are TRBV15 and TRBJ1-4, with 10 bases lining up with TRBD1. Germline loops: CDR1 LNHNV, CDR2 YYDKDF (reference sequence). Trimming took 5 bases from V and 4 from J; bases not matched to a gene: 4. The CDR3 has 15 residues. CDR3 amino acids: CATSLGTGDNEKLFF. The CDR3 nucleotides read TGTGCCACCAGCTTAGGGACAGGGGATAATGAAAAACTGTTTTTT.

This clonotype was observed a few times. This chain connects TRBV6-2 or TRBV6-3 to TRBJ1-1, with 8 bases lining up with TRBD1. This CDR3 is 14 amino acids long. In germline, CDR1 is MNHEY, CDR2 SVGEGT. The trim removed 10 bases at V and 9 bases at J, leaving 16 bases unmatched. DNA for the CDR3: TGTGCCACCGCTGACCCTCAGGGGGCTAGGAAAGCTTTCTTT. Translation gives CATADPQGARKAFF.

This clonotype is labeled medium-sized. The chain couples TRBV19 to TRBJ2-5; 8 bases are a match to TRBD1. The germline V gene encodes CDR1 LNHDA and CDR2 SQIVND (reference sequence). With V trimmed by 1 base and J by 4 bases, 5 bases remained unmatched. The CDR3 totals 15 residues. The CDR3 DNA reads as TGTGCCAGTAGTATAGGCCCAGGGGGCTTAGAGACCCAGTACTTC. Its protein is CASSIGPGGLETQYF.

CDR3: CASNFGVASGYTF. CDR3 sequence (DNA): TGTGCCAGCAACTTTGGGGTCGCAAGCGGCTACACCTTC. The rearrangement joins TRBV5-4 to TRBJ1-2; D ambiguous. The germline CDR1 and CDR2 sequences are SGHNT and YYREEE (reference sequence). The CDR3 has 13 residues. V was clipped by 6 bases and J by 8 bases, with 17 bases between them. Full variable domain (rest looked up from reference TRBV5-4 and TRBJ1-2): ETGVTQSPTHLIKTRGQQVTLRCSSQSGHNTVSWYQQALGQGPQFIFQYYREEENGRGNFPPRFSGLQFPNYSSELNVNALELDDSALYLCASNFGVASGYTFGSGTRLTVV.

This chain joins TRBV5-4 and TRBJ1-3; the D is unclear. V shed 2 bases and J shed 1 base, with 4 bases lying between them. The CDR3 extends over 13 amino acids. CDR1 and CDR2 (germline): SGHNT, YYREEE (reference sequence). The CDR3 loop is CASSLGSGNTIYF. The CDR3 DNA sequence: TGTGCCAGCAGCTTAGGGTCTGGAAACACCATATATTTT. Filled out from reference TRBV5-4 and TRBJ1-3, the complete variable domain reads ETGVTQSPTHLIKTRGQQVTLRCSSQSGHNTVSWYQQALGQGPQFIFQYYREEENGRGNFPPRFSGLQFPNYSSELNVNALELDDSALYLCASSLGSGNTIYFGEGSWLTVV.

As concerns this clonotype: Compared with germline, one end of the junction differs, possibly owing to a read error. The chain links TRBV5-5 to TRBJ2-3; TRBD2 agrees at 7 bases. This CDR3 spans 15 amino acids. Germline CDR1 is SGHKS and CDR2 is YYEKEE (reference sequence). This CDR3 is CASSPRGTYTDTQYF. CDR3 coding DNA: TGCGCCAGCAGCCCGCGGGGGACCTACACAGATACGCAGTATTTT.

The chain joins TRBV19 to TRBJ2-3, with 8 bases fitting TRBD2. The junction had 1 base not matched to a gene; V was cut back by 5 bases and J by 6 bases. There are 12 residues in the CDR3. The germline V gene has CDR1 LNHDA and CDR2 SQIVND (reference sequence). The CDR3 DNA is TGTGCCAGTAGTCGGACTAGCGATACGCAGTATTTT. Translated, it gives CASSRTSDTQYF.